Below are 14 T cell receptor beta chains sequenced from a single sample in a study of CD4 T cells in relation to SARS-CoV-2 and coronaviruses. Sequencing used immunoSEQ multiplex PCR; TCRdb keeps in-frame clones, though not all of them. Among about 39,000 clones listed, roughly four fifths were seen once. Antigens for these TCRs are unknown. The sequenced material came from naive CD4+ T cells from PBMCs, cultured in vitro. Documented subset: naive CD4+ T cells isolated by negative enrichment. These receptors all stem from an adult with COVID-19.

This clone came up once. The V call is TRBV7-2, the J call TRBJ2-2, with 13 bases lining up with TRBD2. Per the germline V gene, CDR1 is SGHTA and CDR2 is FQGNSA. The CDR3 totals 15 residues. The V gene end was trimmed by 6 bases and the J gene end by 7 bases; junction bases not matched to a gene: 5. CDR3 in amino acids: CASRRTSGSLGELFF. CDR3 nucleotide sequence: TGTGCCAGCAGAAGGACTAGCGGGAGTCTCGGGGAGCTGTTTTTT.

This chain uses TRBV5-1 with TRBJ2-1; D is perhaps TRBD2 (5 bases). This CDR3 comprises 16 residues. V was trimmed by 0 bases and J by 0 bases, leaving 10 bases between them. Germline values: CDR1 SGHRS, CDR2 YFSETQ. CDR3 DNA: TGCGCCAGCAGCTTGGATGGAGGATACTCCTACAATGAGCAGTTCTTC. It specifies CASSLDGGYSYNEQFF.

The DNA of the CDR3 is TGTGCCAGCAGGTCGACAGGGGTGAGGTCCTATAATTCACCCCTCCACTTT. Protein: CASRSTGVRSYNSPLHF. The genes are TRBV28 and TRBJ1-6, with TRBD1 matching over 8 bases. Trimming cost V 6 bases and J 1 base; bases outside gene matches: 8. This CDR3 contains 17 residues. Per germline, CDR1 MDHEN and CDR2 SYDVKM.

The chain uses TRBV10-3 and TRBJ2-1; perhaps D is TRBD1 or TRBD2 (5 bases each). The CDR3 has 15 residues. Looked up from germline, CDR1 is ENHRY and CDR2 is SYGVKD. The V end was cut by 11 bases, the J end by 3 bases, with 20 bases between. The CDR3 nucleotides read TGTGCCTCCAGGGCTCCGTTCGGAGGCTACAATGAGCAGTTCTTC. Encoded protein: CASRAPFGGYNEQFF.

The rearrangement uses TRBV7-2 and TRBJ2-7, with 10 bases identical to TRBD2. CDR3 size: 17 residues. In germline, CDR1 is SGHTA, CDR2 FQGNSA. The junction had 11 bases not matched to a gene; V was cut back by 1 base and J by 5 bases. The CDR3: CASSLGFVLAGEHEQYF. CDR3 nucleotide sequence: TGTGCCAGCAGCTTAGGGTTCGTGCTAGCGGGAGAACACGAGCAGTACTTC.

The chain uses TRBV28 and TRBJ2-7, with 9 bases lining up with TRBD1. V lost 5 bases to trimming and J lost 3 bases; unmatched junction nucleotides: 8. The CDR3 has 15 amino acids. The germline V gene has CDR1 MDHEN and CDR2 SYDVKM. The CDR3 here is CASSTPGQGGYEQYF. CDR3 coding DNA: TGTGCCAGCAGTACCCCGGGACAGGGAGGCTACGAGCAGTACTTC. The full variable domain, completed using reference TRBV28 and TRBJ2-7, is DVKVTQSSRYLVKRTGEKVFLECVQDMDHENMFWYRQDPGLGLRLIYFSYDVKMKEKGDIPEGYSVSREKKERFSLILESASTNQTSMYLCASSTPGQGGYEQYFGPGTRLTVT.

The rearrangement uses TRBV15 and TRBJ2-5, with no clear D. Germline CDR1 is LNHNV and CDR2 is YYDKDF (reference sequence). The ends were cut back, 5 bases at V and 1 base at J, with 17 bases in the middle. The CDR3 spans 16 residues. The CDR3 loop is CATSAMRYGSQETQYF. DNA of the CDR3: TGTGCCACCAGCGCCATGCGGTACGGCAGCCAAGAGACCCAGTACTTC.

V is TRBV7-9 and J is TRBJ2-5; D unclear. Per the germline V gene, CDR1 is SEHNR and CDR2 is FQNEAQ (reference sequence). V lost 5 bases and J lost 5, with 12 bases in between. There are 13 residues in the CDR3. CDR3 protein: CASSPTGQETQYF. The DNA of the CDR3 is TGTGCCAGCAGCCCGACGGGTCAGGAGACCCAGTACTTC.

The rearrangement links TRBV5-1 to TRBJ2-7; 8 positions match TRBD2. The CDR3 is 15 amino acids. The germline CDR1 and CDR2 sequences are SGHRS and YFSETQ. V shed 4 bases, J shed 3 bases, and the junction held 9 bases outside the gene matches. CDR3 nucleotide sequence: TGCGCCAGCAGCGAGGGGGGACTAGGGATCTACGAGCAGTACTTC. It translates to CASSEGGLGIYEQYF.

V and J are TRBV2 and TRBJ1-1; 9 bases fit TRBD1. The germline V gene encodes CDR1 SNHLY and CDR2 FYNNEI. The ends lost 6 bases at V and 5 bases at J; junction bases unmatched: 4. CDR3 length equals 13 residues. The CDR3 DNA reads as TGTGCCAGCAGGGGACAGGGAATAACTGAAGCTTTCTTT. Protein: CASRGQGITEAFF.

The CDR3 DNA follows: TGTGCCAGCAGCTTAGTTGGATGGGAGGGATACAATGAGCAGTTCTTC. Translating it yields CASSLVGWEGYNEQFF. The V and J genes are TRBV11-3 and TRBJ2-1, with 7 bases identical to TRBD2. Germline-derived CDR1 and CDR2 are SGHNT and YENEEA. The CDR3 sequence is 16 residues long. J lost 4 bases, V lost 1 base, and 7 bases had no gene match. Full variable domain (outside the CDR3, taken from reference TRBV11-3 and TRBJ2-1): EAGVVQSPRYKIIEKKQPVAFWCNPISGHNTLYWYLQNLGQGPELLIRYENEEAVDDSQLPKDRFSAERLKGVDSTLKIQPAELGDSAVYLCASSLVGWEGYNEQFFGPGTRLTVL.

The chain recombines TRBV28 with TRBJ2-7; a weak D match, TRBD2 (6 bases). Between the trimmed V and J ends, which lost 3 bases and 5 bases, there was a span of 20 bases. CDR1 MDHEN and CDR2 SYDVKM come from the germline V gene. This CDR3 comprises 16 residues. The CDR3 DNA is TGTGCCAGCAGTTTGGCGGGGAACACCGTGCTTCACGAGCAGTACTTC. Protein sequence: CASSLAGNTVLHEQYF.

This clone is a singleton in its sample. This chain connects TRBV2 to TRBJ1-6; D not resolved. This CDR3 is built from 13 residues. The germline V gene has CDR1 SNHLY and CDR2 FYNNEI. V shed 3 bases and J shed 16 bases, with 16 bases lying between them. The CDR3 coding sequence is TGTGCCAGCAGTGATGGACTGGGCCTAGGTCTCCACTTT. Protein sequence: CASSDGLGLGLHF.

The chain combines TRBV7-9 with TRBJ1-2; perhaps TRBD1 as D (6 bases). Germline lookup yields CDR1 SEHNR and CDR2 FQNEAQ (reference sequence). V lost 1 base, J lost 3 bases, and 21 bases lay in between. The length of the CDR3 is 18 residues. This CDR3 is CASSLEQAGEWRDYGYTF. The CDR3 DNA follows: TGTGCCAGCAGCTTAGAACAGGCAGGGGAGTGGAGAGACTATGGCTACACCTTC.